This TCR beta chain was recorded in a study of T cells after yellow fever vaccination. Overall study findings and caveats: The study found a weaker secondary response that peaked faster, day 5 versus 15. The booster saw the reappearance of most primary-vaccination clones (around 96% CD4, around 88% CD8). Just a small share of clonotypes turned up in the CD4 compartment as well as the CD8 compartment.

V dropped 3 bases and J dropped 7; count of bases not matched to a gene: 11. Germline values: CDR1 DFQATT, CDR2 SNEGSKA (reference sequence). The CDR3 is 16 amino acids. Template-switching 5'RACE yielded the TCR cDNA; a universal primer site and UMIs were added in the process. One entry per CDR3 protein results from TCRdb running MiXCR on the 5' RACE reads. The repertoire holds approximately 120,000 distinct CDR3 sequences, with about 7.4% as singletons. At least ten counts were recorded for this clonotype. Antigen specificity is unknown. Sequenced here: CD4+ T cells sorted from PBMCs, sampled 10 days after the first yellow fever vaccination. The receptor was derived from a young man who received the YFV17D yellow fever vaccine. The chain links TRBV20-1 to TRBJ2-1; 11 bases match TRBD2. The CDR3 loop reads CSASASGGFFGNEQFF. CDR3 sequence (DNA): TGCAGTGCTAGCGCTAGCGGGGGGTTTTTCGGTAATGAGCAGTTCTTC.